The 10 T cell receptor beta chains reported below all come from one sample, sequenced in a study of T cell repertoires in cytomegalovirus infection. MiXCR, applied by TCRdb to the reads, yields one record per CDR3 protein. The sample records about 890,000 distinct CDR3 sequences, around 30% being singletons. For these TCRs, the target antigens are not known. Source: cultured CD8+ T cells from PBMCs, taken from culture after CMV antigen stimulation. The receptor source for this set is a human donor in good health (CMV status not recorded). Some clones in this sample may be carry-over from other donors' samples.

This clonotype was observed a few times. V gene TRBV7-8 combines with J gene TRBJ2-2; TRBD1 is a possible D gene (5 bases). This CDR3 has 17 amino acids. Trimming removed 5 bases from V and 2 bases from J, with 18 bases in between. Germline-derived CDR1 and CDR2 are SGHVS and FQNEAQ. CDR3 loop: CASSPTAGHSNTGELFF. For the CDR3, the DNA is TGTGCCAGCAGCCCGACCGCTGGACACAGTAACACCGGGGAGCTGTTTTTT.

This clonotype came up a few times. The chain has TRBV11-2 and TRBJ2-7; 10 nucleotides agree with TRBD2. This CDR3 has 16 amino acids. Germline lookup yields CDR1 SGHAT and CDR2 FQNNGV. Trimming cost V 5 bases and J 1 base; bases outside gene matches: 8. CDR3 DNA: TGTGCCAGCAGCCGCGCCACTAGCGGGGCATCCTACGAGCAGTACGTC. Its protein is CASSRATSGASYEQYV.

The genes are TRBV7-6 and TRBJ2-5; maybe TRBD1 (5 bases). Between the trimmed V and J ends, which lost 5 bases and 1 base, there was a span of 17 bases. Germline V CDR1 and CDR2: SGHVS, FNYEAQ. CDR3 length: 16 amino acids. Here the CDR3 reads CASSPLWAGIQETQYF. The CDR3 DNA reads TGTGCCAGCAGCCCTCTATGGGCAGGGATCCAAGAGACCCAGTACTTC.

The genes are TRBV29-1 and TRBJ2-5; D gene ambiguous. CDR1 is SQVTM, CDR2 ANQGSEA, per germline. CDR3 length equals 13 residues. Trimming pared 4 bases from V and 2 bases from J, leaving 11 bases between. The CDR3 nucleotides are TGCAGCGTTGCCCGGACGGAACAAGAGACCCAGTACTTC. Translation gives CSVARTEQETQYF.

This clonotype was recorded a few times. The V gene is TRBV7-6, the J gene TRBJ2-2; tentative D call: TRBD2 (6 bases). Per the germline V gene, CDR1 is SGHVS and CDR2 is FNYEAQ. Trimming removed 2 bases from V and 3 bases from J, with 10 bases in between. The CDR3 covers 15 residues. The CDR3 region is CASSLKGTDTGELFF. CDR3 nucleotide sequence: TGTGCCAGCAGCTTAAAAGGGACTGACACCGGGGAGCTGTTTTTT.

J is TRBJ2-7 and V is TRBV29-1; no clear D. Germline V gene lookup returns CDR1 SQVTM and CDR2 ANQGSEA. This CDR3 is 12 amino acids long. V lost 2 bases and J 4 bases, leaving 9 bases between the germline ends. This CDR3 reads CSVELGVYEQYF. The CDR3 coding sequence is TGCAGCGTTGAACTTGGGGTATACGAGCAGTACTTC.

The chain couples TRBV28 to TRBJ2-7; D not resolved. The V end lost 4 bases, the J end lost 2 bases, and 21 bases lay between the germline ends. CDR3 size: 17 residues. CDR1 and CDR2 (germline): MDHEN, SYDVKM. CDR3 protein: CASSSSLIKNGPYEQYV. The CDR3 region has the DNA TGTGCCAGCAGTTCCTCACTTATCAAAAACGGCCCCTACGAGCAGTACGTC.

V is TRBV11-2 and J is TRBJ2-3; maybe TRBD2 (5 bases). This CDR3 contains 15 residues. The germline CDR1 and CDR2 sequences are SGHAT and FQNNGV. Trimming stripped 4 bases from V and 2 bases from J, with 13 bases between. This CDR3 reads CASSSPREHTDTQYF. The CDR3 region has the DNA TGTGCCAGCAGCTCCCCGAGGGAACACACAGATACGCAGTATTTT.

The V call is TRBV6-2 or TRBV6-3, the J call TRBJ2-7; D call uncertain. Germline CDR1 and CDR2: MNHEY and SVGEGT. This CDR3 is built from 12 residues. The germline V and J ends were trimmed by 8 bases and 3 bases, with 11 bases remaining between them. This chain's CDR3 is CASSGGSYEQYV. CDR3 sequence (DNA): TGTGCCAGCTCGGGTGGCAGCTACGAGCAGTACGTC.

In its sample, this clonotype was seen many times. V is TRBV7-2 and J is TRBJ2-5, with TRBD2 identical over 11 bases. The CDR3 length is 16 residues. From germline, CDR1 is SGHTA and CDR2 FQGNSA. Trimming took 5 bases from V and 2 from J; bases not matched to a gene: 7. In DNA form, the CDR3 reads TGTGCCAGCAGCCTCCGGGGACTAGCGGCACAAGAGACCCAGTACTTC. It yields the protein CASSLRGLAAQETQYF.